The TCR beta chain under discussion was sequenced for a study of beta chain features in type 1 diabetes. Regarding the study as a whole: In the patient group, naive, central memory and Treg TCRB repertoires seemed more alike than in the healthy donor group.

CDR1 is DFQATT and CDR2 is SNEGSKA in the germline V gene (reference sequence). V gave up 5 bases and J gave up 6 bases; unmatched junction bases: 3. The CDR3 has 11 amino acids. TCRB transcripts that were expressed got sequenced, as all of the isolated RNA had been reverse transcribed. Profiling relied on immunoSEQ multiplex PCR, and the TCRdb table lists in-frame clones only, not all of them. The sample lists approximately 160,000 clones, about 8.5% seen once, with 0.5% to 0.65% in the top ten. As concerns this clone: The antigen is not known.

This TCR derives from a man aged 18 to 35 in good health. Sequencing was performed on central memory CD4+ T cells from blood. The chain joins TRBV20-1 to TRBJ2-7, with 8 nucleotides matching TRBD1. The CDR3 nucleotides read TGCAGTGCTTCCGGACAGGGCGAGCAGTACTTC. Its protein product is CSASGQGEQYF.